The 24 T cell receptor beta chains listed next were all sequenced from one sample in a study of technical replicates of blood from a few donors. Generated by immunoSEQ multiplex PCR, the TCRdb table keeps only in-frame clones and is missing some. The sample carries approximately 81,000 clones, approximately 96% recorded once. The sequencing input was T cells isolated from PBMCs. These receptors were taken from a human donor in good health.

The gene calls are TRBV4-2 and TRBJ2-7; 8 nucleotides align to TRBD2. Looked up from germline, CDR1 is LGHNA and CDR2 is YNFKEQ. The J segment lost 2 bases and the V segment lost 3 bases, leaving 3 bases of the junction unmatched. This CDR3 has 14 amino acids. The CDR3 nucleotides read TGTGCCAGCAGCCAGGCGGGAGGCCCCTACGAGCAGTACTTC. This gives the protein CASSQAGGPYEQYF.

The J gene is TRBJ1-2, the V gene TRBV27; TRBD1 matches at 8 bases. Trimming took 7 bases from V and 8 from J; bases not matched to a gene: 6. CDR1 is MNHEY, CDR2 SMNVEV, per germline (reference sequence). The CDR3 length is 12 residues. The CDR3 spells CASIYRGLGYTF. The CDR3 nucleotides are TGTGCCAGCATATACAGGGGGTTAGGCTACACCTTC.

V usage is TRBV6-1 and J usage is TRBJ2-5; tentatively, D is TRBD1 (5 bases). V was pared by 0 bases and J by 4 bases, with 9 bases between. Germline CDR1 is MNHNS and CDR2 is SASEGT. CDR3 size: 14 residues. The CDR3 bases are TGTGCCAGCAGTGAAGCGGCAGGGCCAGAGACCCAGTACTTC. Its protein is CASSEAAGPETQYF.

The chain employs TRBV30 and TRBJ1-4, with 7 positions matching TRBD1. Germline V gene lookup returns CDR1 GTSNPN and CDR2 SVGIG (reference sequence). V was clipped by 5 bases and J by 7 bases; unmatched bases: 7. The CDR3 contains 13 residues. The CDR3 sequence: CAWDRTGAEKLFF. The CDR3 DNA is TGTGCCTGGGACCGAACAGGGGCTGAAAAACTGTTTTTT. Full variable domain (rest looked up from reference TRBV30 and TRBJ1-4): SQTIHQWPATLVQPVGSPLSLECTVEGTSNPNLYWYRQAAGRGLQLLFYSVGIGQISSEVPQNLSASRPQDRQFILSSKKLLLSDSGFYLCAWDRTGAEKLFFGSGTQLSVL.

The V gene is TRBV20-1, the J gene TRBJ1-2, with 8 positions matching TRBD1. Trimming took 3 bases from V and 12 from J; bases not matched to a gene: 3. The germline gives CDR1 DFQATT, CDR2 SNEGSKA (reference sequence). The CDR3 sequence is 10 residues long. The DNA for the CDR3 is TGCAGTGCTAGCAGGGGGCAGGACACCTTC. Translated: CSASRGQDTF.

The chain links TRBV15 to TRBJ2-3; 12 positions agree with TRBD2. CDR1 and CDR2 (germline): LNHNV, YYDKDF (reference sequence). J lost 6 bases, V lost 1 base, and 5 bases had no gene match. The length of the CDR3 is 16 residues. The chain's CDR3 is CATSRGLAGGKDTQYF. The CDR3 bases are TGTGCCACCAGCAGAGGGCTAGCGGGGGGGAAGGATACGCAGTATTTT. The whole variable domain, remainder taken from reference TRBV15 and TRBJ2-3, is DAMVIQNPRYQVTQFGKPVTLSCSQTLNHNVMYWYQQKSSQAPKLLFHYYDKDFNNEADTPDNFQSRRPNTSFCFLDIRSPGLGDTAMYLCATSRGLAGGKDTQYFGPGTRLTVL.

V gene TRBV30 combines with J gene TRBJ2-3; 7 positions match TRBD2. This CDR3 spans 16 amino acids. From germline, CDR1 is GTSNPN and CDR2 SVGIG (reference sequence). With 0 bases clipped from V and 0 bases from J, the junction kept 6 bases outside the gene matches. CDR3: CAWSVSTSASTDTQYF. The CDR3 DNA follows: TGTGCCTGGAGTGTCTCAACTAGCGCGAGCACAGATACGCAGTATTTT.

The chain couples TRBV6-5 to TRBJ2-7; TRBD2 might be the D (5 bases). The CDR3 is 13 amino acids. Germline-derived CDR1 and CDR2 are MNHEY and SVGAGI. Trimming stripped 4 bases from V and 6 bases from J, with 13 bases between. CDR3 loop: CASSSTGFGEQYF. For the CDR3, the DNA is TGTGCCAGCAGTTCGACGGGGTTCGGCGAGCAGTACTTC.

V usage is TRBV2 and J usage is TRBJ2-5, with TRBD2 matching 7 bases. The CDR3 spans 15 residues. With V trimmed by 1 base and J by 5 bases, 7 bases remained unmatched. Germline V gene lookup returns CDR1 SNHLY and CDR2 FYNNEI. As DNA, the CDR3 is TGTGCCAGCAGTGAAGATGAGGGAGGGTTGGAGACCCAGTACTTC. Its translation: CASSEDEGGLETQYF.

The chain is built from TRBV5-6 and TRBJ2-3; 7 nucleotides agree with TRBD2. Losses at the gene ends were 4 bases for V and 4 bases for J; bases not matched to a gene: 9. This CDR3 spans 15 amino acids. The germline V gene encodes CDR1 SGHDT and CDR2 YYEEEE. In DNA, the CDR3 is TGTGCCAGCAGCCCCGGACTAGGATTCGCAGATACGCAGTATTTT. It translates to CASSPGLGFADTQYF.

The gene calls are TRBV10-3 and TRBJ1-2; 7 bases line up with TRBD1. Germline values: CDR1 ENHRY, CDR2 SYGVKD. Trimming at V came to 8 bases and at J to 8 bases, leaving 11 bases not matched to a gene. The CDR3 has 13 residues. DNA for the CDR3: TGTGCCATCCCGGGACAGCCCTTAGGGGGCTACACCTTC. Amino acids: CAIPGQPLGGYTF.

The V and J genes are TRBV11-3 and TRBJ1-3; 7 bases map to TRBD1. V shed 4 bases, J shed 5 bases, and the junction held 5 bases outside the gene matches. Per the germline V gene, CDR1 is SGHNT and CDR2 is YENEEA. The CDR3 runs 14 residues. The CDR3 is CASSSRDSRNTIYF. The CDR3 nucleotides are TGTGCCAGCAGCTCACGGGACAGCAGAAACACCATATATTTT.

This chain joins TRBV27 and TRBJ1-2, with D possibly being TRBD1 (6 bases). CDR1 is MNHEY and CDR2 is SMNVEV in the germline V gene (reference sequence). There are 17 residues in the CDR3. Trimming shortened V by 6 bases and J by 2 bases, and 22 bases separated the two germline ends. CDR3 loop: CASRRVAPRDTNYGYTF. The CDR3 bases are TGTGCCAGCAGACGTGTAGCCCCTCGGGACACGAACTATGGCTACACCTTC.

This clone was found once. The rearrangement uses TRBV6-5 and TRBJ1-1; 8 bases map to TRBD1. Trimming took 10 bases from V and 0 from J; bases not matched to a gene: 4. Germline V gives CDR1 MNHEY, CDR2 SVGAGI. The CDR3 runs to 13 residues. DNA for the CDR3: TGTGCCACCACAGGGGGTTTGAACACTGAAGCTTTCTTT. This sequence encodes CATTGGLNTEAFF.

The V gene is TRBV4-1, the J gene TRBJ2-1; 13 bases fit TRBD2. V lost 2 bases, J lost 2 bases, and 12 bases stayed unmatched. Germline V gives CDR1 MGHRA, CDR2 YSYEKL. The CDR3 is 20 amino acids. CDR3 sequence: CASSQLSLAGGPSTYNEQFF. As DNA, the CDR3 is TGCGCCAGCAGCCAACTCTCACTAGCGGGAGGGCCTAGCACCTACAATGAGCAGTTCTTC.

The CDR3 nucleotides read TGTGCCAGCAGCTTGTCGTGGGGGCAAAACACCGGGGAGCTGTTTTTT. This gives the protein CASSLSWGQNTGELFF. The chain carries TRBV13 and TRBJ2-2; the D gene is possibly TRBD1 (6 bases). The V and J ends lost 3 bases and 2 bases respectively, with 13 bases between them. Germline lookup yields CDR1 PRHDT and CDR2 FYEKMQ (reference sequence). CDR3 size: 16 residues.

The chain couples TRBV2 to TRBJ2-4; D not resolved. V was pared by 7 bases and J by 7 bases, with 8 bases between. CDR3 length equals 11 residues. Per the germline V gene, CDR1 is SNHLY and CDR2 is FYNNEI. CDR3 bases: TGTGCCAGCACTCTCCCTAACATTCAGTACTTC. This codes for CASTLPNIQYF.

This clone was found once. CDR3 amino acids: CATRTGGLTEAFF. CDR3 nucleotide sequence: TGTGCCACCCGGACAGGGGGTCTCACTGAAGCTTTCTTT. The chain joins TRBV28 to TRBJ1-1; 10 bases are a match to TRBD1. CDR3 length: 13 residues. Per the germline V gene, CDR1 is MDHEN and CDR2 is SYDVKM. V trimming: 10 bases; J trimming: 4 bases; junction bases outside the gene matches: 6.

This chain links TRBV29-1 with TRBJ2-3, with D maybe TRBD2 (8 bases). The CDR3 loop spans 13 amino acids. The germline V gene encodes CDR1 SQVTM and CDR2 ANQGSEA. V was cut by 4 bases and J by 6 bases, with 14 bases left in between. The CDR3 spells CSVGPGGGDTQYF. Here the CDR3 DNA reads TGCAGCGTTGGGCCGGGAGGGGGCGATACGCAGTATTTT.

About this clone: At one end the junction does not follow the germline gene, possibly because of a read error. The chain employs TRBV6-1 and TRBJ1-2, with D tentatively TRBD1 (6 bases). CDR1 is MNHNS, CDR2 SASEGT, per germline. The CDR3 totals 14 residues. The CDR3 nucleotides are TGTGCCAGCAGCCGGACAACAGGGAACTCTGGCTACACCTTC. It specifies CASSRTTGNSGYTF.

Comment on this clone: The germline gene is not matched at one end of the junction; a read error may be the cause. V is TRBV7-2 and J is TRBJ2-7; 8 bases fit TRBD1. This CDR3 region has 12 residues. Per the germline V gene, CDR1 is SGHTA and CDR2 is FQGNSA. DNA of the CDR3: TGTGCCAGCAGCTTAGGGGTCGGACAGGGTTTCTTC. Amino acids: CASSLGVGQGFF.

The chain recombines TRBV28 with TRBJ1-4; tentatively, D is TRBD1 (6 bases). The CDR3 runs to 15 residues. Germline CDR1 and CDR2: MDHEN and SYDVKM. V was shortened by 6 bases and J by 8 bases, with 19 bases between the two germline ends. The CDR3 coding sequence is TGTGCCAGCAGCCCCCAGGCAGGGGCCGAGGAAAAACTGTTTTTT. Translating it yields CASSPQAGAEEKLFF. The variable domain in full, completed from reference TRBV28 and TRBJ1-4, reads DVKVTQSSRYLVKRTGEKVFLECVQDMDHENMFWYRQDPGLGLRLIYFSYDVKMKEKGDIPEGYSVSREKKERFSLILESASTNQTSMYLCASSPQAGAEEKLFFGSGTQLSVL.

This chain uses TRBV4-1 with TRBJ2-2; D unclear. Between the trimmed V and J ends, which lost 4 bases and 9 bases, there was a span of 15 bases. The V gene's germline CDR1 is MGHRA and CDR2 YSYEKL. The CDR3 has 14 residues. The CDR3 DNA follows: TGCGCCAGCAGCCCACCACTAAGTTCCCGGGAGCTGTTTTTT. It specifies CASSPPLSSRELFF.

This chain uses TRBV9 with TRBJ1-1; 10 bases agree with TRBD1. V shed 0 bases, J shed 6 bases, and the junction held 2 bases outside the gene matches. The CDR3 runs to 14 residues. Germline V lookup: CDR1 SGDLS, CDR2 YYNGEE. The CDR3 DNA reads TGTGCCAGCAGCGTAGTTGGACAGGGGGCTGAAGCTTTCTTT. It specifies CASSVVGQGAEAFF.